A single sample gave rise to the 5 T cell receptor beta chains below, sequenced in a study of blood T cell repertoires in COVID-19. This table comes from immunoSEQ multiplex PCR, and its TCRdb copy is limited to in-frame clones, with some not included. The data show 90,000 to 120,000 clones, 75% to 90% seen once. Material: peripheral blood. These receptors all stem from a man in his fifties or sixties with acute or convalescent COVID-19.

The rearrangement links TRBV6-5 to TRBJ2-1; 9 nucleotides match TRBD2. This CDR3 has 12 amino acids. The V gene's germline CDR1 is MNHEY and CDR2 SVGAGI. V shed 6 bases, J shed 15 bases, and the junction held 9 bases outside the gene matches. The DNA of the CDR3 is TGTGCCAGCAGACACACTAGCGGGCTTTGGTTCTTC. Its protein is CASRHTSGLWFF.

The V and J genes are TRBV30 and TRBJ2-1; possible D gene TRBD1, 5 bases. The V and J ends lost 7 bases and 3 bases respectively, with 7 bases between them. Germline V gene lookup returns CDR1 GTSNPN and CDR2 SVGIG (reference sequence). The CDR3 consists of 11 residues. Here the CDR3 reads CAFTGYNEQFF. The CDR3 coding sequence is TGTGCCTTTACAGGCTACAATGAGCAGTTCTTC. Based on the CDR3 plus reference TRBV30 and TRBJ2-1, the full variable domain is SQTIHQWPATLVQPVGSPLSLECTVEGTSNPNLYWYRQAAGRGLQLLFYSVGIGQISSEVPQNLSASRPQDRQFILSSKKLLLSDSGFYLCAFTGYNEQFFGPGTRLTVL.

The chain employs TRBV28 and TRBJ2-5; the match to TRBD2 covers 7 bases. V dropped 5 bases and J dropped 5; count of bases not matched to a gene: 8. CDR1 and CDR2 from the germline V gene are MDHEN and SYDVKM. The CDR3 covers 14 residues. The CDR3: CASSAGLDLETQYF. The CDR3, as DNA: TGTGCCAGCAGTGCCGGACTAGATTTGGAGACCCAGTACTTC. The full variable domain, with the rest looked up from reference TRBV28 and TRBJ2-5, is DVKVTQSSRYLVKRTGEKVFLECVQDMDHENMFWYRQDPGLGLRLIYFSYDVKMKEKGDIPEGYSVSREKKERFSLILESASTNQTSMYLCASSAGLDLETQYFGPGTRLLVL.

The gene calls are TRBV5-6 and TRBJ1-1, with unresolved D. Germline loops: CDR1 SGHDT, CDR2 YYEEEE. Trimming removed 4 bases at V and 5 bases at J, with 12 bases between. The CDR3 consists of 13 residues. The CDR3 DNA reads as TGTGCCAGCAGCCTGGGCCCGGAGACTGAAGCTTTCTTT. Its translation is CASSLGPETEAFF.

The V call is TRBV4-1, the J call TRBJ2-7; TRBD1 is a possible D gene (6 bases). Germline CDR1 and CDR2: MGHRA and YSYEKL. Trimming took off 3 bases at V and 7 bases at J, with 22 bases between the two ends. The CDR3 covers 16 residues. This chain's CDR3 is CASSHNPTGTSGEQYF. The CDR3 DNA follows: TGCGCCAGCAGCCACAATCCCACCGGGACATCCGGTGAGCAGTACTTC.